The T cell receptor (beta chain) described here comes from a study of CD8 T cells in Susac syndrome. An input of about 0.45 to 1 ug of RNA was subjected to reverse transcription using random hexamers. MiXCR, run by TCRdb on the immunoSEQ multiplex PCR reads, gives a single entry per CDR3 protein. This repertoire shows around 200,000 distinct CDR3 sequences, approximately 95% found once; its top ten account for approximately 0.075%. The CDR3 is 15 residues long. Germline trimming cut 4 bases from V and 2 bases from J; bases unmatched to any gene: 8. Germline V gene data show CDR1 as SGHRS and CDR2 as YFSETQ.

The V and J genes are TRBV5-1 and TRBJ2-5; 7 bases agree with TRBD2. The receptor's source is a human donor with multiple sclerosis. The material sequenced was CD4+ T cells from PBMCs. The CDR3 sequence is CASSQTAGLQETQYF. The CDR3, as DNA: TGCGCCAGCAGCCAGACCGCGGGACTACAAGAGACCCAGTACTTC.